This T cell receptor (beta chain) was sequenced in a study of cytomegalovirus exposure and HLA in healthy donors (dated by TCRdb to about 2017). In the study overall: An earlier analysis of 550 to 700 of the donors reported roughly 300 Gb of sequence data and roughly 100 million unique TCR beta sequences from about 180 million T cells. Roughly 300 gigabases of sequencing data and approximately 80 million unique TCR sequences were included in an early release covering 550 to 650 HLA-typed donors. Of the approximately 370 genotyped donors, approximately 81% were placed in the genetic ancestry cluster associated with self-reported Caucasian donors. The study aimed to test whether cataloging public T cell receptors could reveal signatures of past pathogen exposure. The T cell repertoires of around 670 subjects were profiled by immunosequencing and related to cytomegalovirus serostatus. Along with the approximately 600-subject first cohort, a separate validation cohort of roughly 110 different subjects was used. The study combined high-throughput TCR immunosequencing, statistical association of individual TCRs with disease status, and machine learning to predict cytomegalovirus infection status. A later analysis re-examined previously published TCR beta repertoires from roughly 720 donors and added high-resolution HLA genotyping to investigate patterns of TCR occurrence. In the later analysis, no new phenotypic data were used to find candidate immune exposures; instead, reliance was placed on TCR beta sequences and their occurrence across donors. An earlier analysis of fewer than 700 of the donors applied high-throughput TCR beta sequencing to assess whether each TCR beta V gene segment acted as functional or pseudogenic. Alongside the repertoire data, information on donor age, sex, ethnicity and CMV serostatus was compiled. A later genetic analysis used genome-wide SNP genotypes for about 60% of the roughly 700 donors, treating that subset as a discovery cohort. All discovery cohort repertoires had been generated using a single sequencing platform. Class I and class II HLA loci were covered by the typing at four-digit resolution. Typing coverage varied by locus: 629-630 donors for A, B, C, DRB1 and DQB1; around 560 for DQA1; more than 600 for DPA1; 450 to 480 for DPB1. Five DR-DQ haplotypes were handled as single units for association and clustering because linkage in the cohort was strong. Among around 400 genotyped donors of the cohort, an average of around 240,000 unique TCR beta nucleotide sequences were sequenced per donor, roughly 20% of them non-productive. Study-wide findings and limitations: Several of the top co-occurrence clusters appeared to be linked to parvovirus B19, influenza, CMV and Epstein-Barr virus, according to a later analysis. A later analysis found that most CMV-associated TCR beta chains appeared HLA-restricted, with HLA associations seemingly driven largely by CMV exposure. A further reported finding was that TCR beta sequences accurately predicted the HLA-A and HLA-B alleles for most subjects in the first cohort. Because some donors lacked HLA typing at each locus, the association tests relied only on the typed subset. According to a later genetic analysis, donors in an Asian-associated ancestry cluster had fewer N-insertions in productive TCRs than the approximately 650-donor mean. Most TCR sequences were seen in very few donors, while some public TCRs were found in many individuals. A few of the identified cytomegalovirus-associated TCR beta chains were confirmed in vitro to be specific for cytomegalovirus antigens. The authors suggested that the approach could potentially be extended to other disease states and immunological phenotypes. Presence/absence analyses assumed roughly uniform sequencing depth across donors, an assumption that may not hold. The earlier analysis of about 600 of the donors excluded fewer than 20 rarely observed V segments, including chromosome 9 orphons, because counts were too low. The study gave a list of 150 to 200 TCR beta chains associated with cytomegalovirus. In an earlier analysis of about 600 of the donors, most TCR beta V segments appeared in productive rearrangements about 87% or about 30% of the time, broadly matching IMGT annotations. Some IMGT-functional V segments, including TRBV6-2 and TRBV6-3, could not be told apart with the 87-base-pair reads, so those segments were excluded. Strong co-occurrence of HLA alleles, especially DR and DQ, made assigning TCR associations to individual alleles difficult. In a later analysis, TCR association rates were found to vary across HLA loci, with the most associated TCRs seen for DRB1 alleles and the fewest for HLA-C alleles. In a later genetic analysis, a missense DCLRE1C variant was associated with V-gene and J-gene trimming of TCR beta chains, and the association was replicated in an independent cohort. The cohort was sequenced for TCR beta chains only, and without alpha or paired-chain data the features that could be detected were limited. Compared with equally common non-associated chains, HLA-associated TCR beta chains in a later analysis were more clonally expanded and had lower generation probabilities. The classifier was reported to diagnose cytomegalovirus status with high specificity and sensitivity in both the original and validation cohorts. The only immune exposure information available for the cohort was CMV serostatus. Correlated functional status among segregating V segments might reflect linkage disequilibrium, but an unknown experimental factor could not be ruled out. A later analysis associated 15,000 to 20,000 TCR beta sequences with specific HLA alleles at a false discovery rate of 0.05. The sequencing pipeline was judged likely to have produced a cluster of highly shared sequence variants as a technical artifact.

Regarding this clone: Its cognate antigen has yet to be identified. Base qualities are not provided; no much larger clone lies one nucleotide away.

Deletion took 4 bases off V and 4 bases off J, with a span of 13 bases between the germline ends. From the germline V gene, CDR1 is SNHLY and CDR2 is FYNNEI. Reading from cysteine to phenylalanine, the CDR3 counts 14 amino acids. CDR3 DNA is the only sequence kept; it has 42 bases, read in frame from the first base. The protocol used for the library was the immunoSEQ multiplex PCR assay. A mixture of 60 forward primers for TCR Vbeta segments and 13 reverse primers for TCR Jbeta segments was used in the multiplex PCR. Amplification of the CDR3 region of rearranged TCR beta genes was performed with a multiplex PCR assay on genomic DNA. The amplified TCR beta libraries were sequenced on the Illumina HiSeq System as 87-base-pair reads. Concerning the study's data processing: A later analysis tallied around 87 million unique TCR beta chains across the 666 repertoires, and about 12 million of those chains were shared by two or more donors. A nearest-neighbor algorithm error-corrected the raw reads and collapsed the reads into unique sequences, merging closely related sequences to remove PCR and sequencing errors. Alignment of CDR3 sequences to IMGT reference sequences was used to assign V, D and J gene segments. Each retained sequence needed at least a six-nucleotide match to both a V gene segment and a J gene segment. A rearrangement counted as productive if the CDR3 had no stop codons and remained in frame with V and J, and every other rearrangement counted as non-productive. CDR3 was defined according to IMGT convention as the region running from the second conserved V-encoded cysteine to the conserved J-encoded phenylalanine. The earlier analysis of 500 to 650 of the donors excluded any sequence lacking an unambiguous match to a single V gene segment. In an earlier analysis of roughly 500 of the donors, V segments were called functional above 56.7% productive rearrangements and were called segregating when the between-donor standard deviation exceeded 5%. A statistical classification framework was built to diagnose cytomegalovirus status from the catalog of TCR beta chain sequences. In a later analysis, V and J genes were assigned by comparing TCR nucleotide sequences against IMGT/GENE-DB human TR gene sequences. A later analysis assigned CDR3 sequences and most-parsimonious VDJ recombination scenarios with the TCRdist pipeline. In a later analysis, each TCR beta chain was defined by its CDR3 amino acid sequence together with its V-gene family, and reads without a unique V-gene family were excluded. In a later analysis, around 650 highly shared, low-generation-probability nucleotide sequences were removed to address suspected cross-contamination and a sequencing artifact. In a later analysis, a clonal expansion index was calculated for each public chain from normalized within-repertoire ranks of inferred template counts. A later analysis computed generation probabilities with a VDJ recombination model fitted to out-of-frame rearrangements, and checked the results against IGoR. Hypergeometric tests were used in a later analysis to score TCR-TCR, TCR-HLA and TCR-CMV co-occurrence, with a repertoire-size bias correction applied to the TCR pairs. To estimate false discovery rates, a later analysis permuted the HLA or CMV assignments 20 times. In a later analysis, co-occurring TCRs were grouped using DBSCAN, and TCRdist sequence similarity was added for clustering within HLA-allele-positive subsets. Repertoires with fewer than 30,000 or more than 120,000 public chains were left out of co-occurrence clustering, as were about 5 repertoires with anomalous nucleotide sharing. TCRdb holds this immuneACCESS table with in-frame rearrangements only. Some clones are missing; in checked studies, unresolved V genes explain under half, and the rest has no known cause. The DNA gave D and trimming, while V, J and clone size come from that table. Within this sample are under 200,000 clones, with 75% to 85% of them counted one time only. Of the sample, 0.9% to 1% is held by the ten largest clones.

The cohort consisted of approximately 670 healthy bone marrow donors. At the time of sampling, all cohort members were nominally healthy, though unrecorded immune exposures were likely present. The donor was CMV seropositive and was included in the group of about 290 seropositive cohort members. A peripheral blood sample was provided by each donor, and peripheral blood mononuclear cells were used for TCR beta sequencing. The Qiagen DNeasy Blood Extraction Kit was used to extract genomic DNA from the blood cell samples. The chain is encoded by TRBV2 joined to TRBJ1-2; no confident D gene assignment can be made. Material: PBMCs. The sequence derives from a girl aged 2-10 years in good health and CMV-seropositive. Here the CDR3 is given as CASSGVGVLYGYTF. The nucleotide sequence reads TGTGCCAGCAGTGGGGTCGGGGTCCTCTATGGCTACACCTTC.